Listed here are 13 T cell receptor beta chains from one sample, sequenced in a study of T cell responses to AZD1222 COVID-19 vaccine. Clones were read by immunoSEQ multiplex PCR, and TCRdb kept only the in-frame ones, dropping some. The table includes about 180,000 clones, 85% to 95% detected once. The source material was peripheral blood, sampled 28 days after the second dose of the MenACWY control vaccine. Receptor source: an adult who received the MenACWY meningococcal vaccine as a control.

This chain uses TRBV4-1 with TRBJ2-3; TRBD2 might be the D (5 bases). Germline loops: CDR1 MGHRA, CDR2 YSYEKL. The CDR3 loop spans 17 amino acids. V was cut by 3 bases and J by 0 bases, with 16 bases left in between. The CDR3 here is CASSQINAGVSTDTQYF. In DNA form, the CDR3 reads TGCGCCAGCAGCCAGATTAACGCCGGGGTTAGCACAGATACGCAGTATTTT.

V is TRBV4-3 and J is TRBJ1-3; D remains ambiguous. The CDR3 covers 13 residues. Germline assignment: CDR1 LGHNA and CDR2 YSLEER. The V end was cut by 2 bases, the J end by 4 bases, with 6 bases between. Here the CDR3 reads CASSQIQGNTIYF. In DNA form, the CDR3 reads TGCGCCAGCAGCCAAATACAAGGAAACACCATATATTTT.

V usage is TRBV9 and J usage is TRBJ2-2, with a tentative D call TRBD2 (5 bases). The germline gives CDR1 SGDLS, CDR2 YYNGEE. V lost 0 bases and J 4 bases, leaving 7 bases between the germline ends. This CDR3 is 14 amino acids long. The CDR3 loop is CASSVGGSTGELFF. CDR3 DNA sequence: TGTGCCAGCAGCGTAGGAGGGTCCACCGGGGAGCTGTTTTTT.

This clone was recorded a few times. V usage is TRBV14 and J usage is TRBJ1-2; weak D call: TRBD1 (6 bases). Germline-derived CDR1 and CDR2 are SGHDN and FVKESK. The CDR3 extends over 12 amino acids. The germline V and J ends were trimmed by 4 bases and 8 bases, with 11 bases remaining between them. Here the CDR3 reads CASSPGADGYTF. The CDR3 nucleotides read TGTGCCAGCAGCCCGGGGGCGGACGGCTACACCTTC.

The table lists this clone with a few counts. The chain carries TRBV3-1 (or the pseudogene TRBV3-2) and TRBJ1-1; TRBD1 is a possible D gene (5 bases). Germline values: CDR1 LGHDT, CDR2 YNNKEL (reference sequence). The CDR3 loop spans 14 amino acids. Trimming stripped 1 base from V and 1 base from J, with 7 bases between. CDR3 residues: CASSQAQGNTEAFF. DNA for the CDR3: TGTGCCAGCAGCCAAGCCCAGGGGAACACTGAAGCTTTCTTT.

This rearrangement joins TRBV5-1 to TRBJ1-2, with TRBD1 as a possible D gene (6 bases). V gave up 5 bases and J gave up 4 bases, with 15 bases separating them. Germline V gene data show CDR1 as SGHRS and CDR2 as YFSETQ. This CDR3 is built from 14 residues. The DNA of the CDR3 is TGCGCCAGCAGGGCGACGGGGGGCCTCTATGGCTACACCTTC. Residues: CASRATGGLYGYTF.

The rearrangement joins TRBV9 to TRBJ1-2; unclear D gene. The V end lost 7 bases, the J end lost 8 bases, and 15 bases lay between the germline ends. Germline V CDR1 and CDR2: SGDLS, YYNGEE. This CDR3 is 12 amino acids long. The CDR3 sequence is CASGPGSDGYTF. CDR3 sequence (DNA): TGTGCCAGCGGACCGGGGAGTGACGGCTACACCTTC.

The gene calls are TRBV18 and TRBJ1-4; weak D call: TRBD1 (5 bases). Trimming pared 4 bases from V and 8 bases from J, leaving 14 bases between. Germline V gene sequence: CDR1 KGHSH, CDR2 LQKENI. The CDR3 is 14 residues long. The CDR3 protein is CASSRQGGGEKLFF. The CDR3 DNA reads TGTGCCAGCTCACGCCAGGGCGGAGGGGAAAAACTGTTTTTT.

The chain has TRBV6-2 or TRBV6-3 and TRBJ2-7, with D maybe TRBD1 (6 bases). The V end was cut by 6 bases, the J end by 3 bases, with 15 bases between. Germline loops: CDR1 MNHEY, CDR2 SVGEGT. The CDR3 spans 14 residues. For the CDR3, the DNA is TGTGCCAGCAGCCCAGACAGGAAGATCTACGAGCAGTACTTC. Translating gives CASSPDRKIYEQYF.

This sequence joins TRBV5-4 and TRBJ2-1, with D unresolved. The CDR3 loop spans 12 amino acids. From germline, CDR1 is SGHNT and CDR2 YYREEE (reference sequence). V was cut by 0 bases and J by 5 bases, with 3 bases left in between. CDR3 sequence: CASSLVDNEQFF. The CDR3, as DNA: TGTGCCAGCAGCTTGGTGGACAATGAGCAGTTCTTC. Together with reference TRBV5-4 and TRBJ2-1, the CDR3 gives the full variable domain: ETGVTQSPTHLIKTRGQQVTLRCSSQSGHNTVSWYQQALGQGPQFIFQYYREEENGRGNFPPRFSGLQFPNYSSELNVNALELDDSALYLCASSLVDNEQFFGPGTRLTVL.

Only one count was recorded for this clone. The genes are TRBV6-5 and TRBJ1-2; TRBD1 aligns across 9 bases. Trimming removed 8 bases from V and 4 bases from J; junction bases left unmatched: 11. There are 15 residues in the CDR3. The germline V gene encodes CDR1 MNHEY and CDR2 SVGAGI. The CDR3 here is CASFTYGQGTYGYTF. In DNA form, the CDR3 reads TGTGCCAGCTTTACCTACGGACAGGGGACCTATGGCTACACCTTC.

This clone was seen once. The J gene is TRBJ2-1, the V gene TRBV3-1 (or the pseudogene TRBV3-2), with D perhaps matching TRBD1 (5 bases). The V and J ends lost 0 bases and 5 bases respectively, with 11 bases between them. Germline assignment: CDR1 LGHDT and CDR2 YNNKEL (reference sequence). The CDR3 length is 15 residues. CDR3 sequence: CASSQEQARHNEQFF. CDR3 DNA sequence: TGTGCCAGCAGCCAAGAACAGGCCAGACACAATGAGCAGTTCTTC.

The gene calls are TRBV6-1 and TRBJ2-7; TRBD1 matches 9 bases. V lost 2 bases to trimming and J lost 2 bases; unmatched junction nucleotides: 4. CDR3 length equals 15 residues. From germline, CDR1 is MNHNS and CDR2 SASEGT. The CDR3 is CASSETGGSTYEQYF. The CDR3 DNA is TGTGCCAGCAGTGAAACAGGGGGCTCAACCTACGAGCAGTACTTC.